This TCR beta chain was found in a study of blood T cell repertoires in COVID-19. Study at large: Whether acute or convalescent, the COVID-19 samples came from the United States, Italy and Spain. T cells, B-cell-depleted T cells, or PBMCs supplied cDNA or gDNA.

Categorization into cohorts depended on clinical history that participants reported. Authors' data handling: Using reference gene primer amplification, nucleated cell counts were estimated. Sequencing used immunoSEQ multiplex PCR; TCRdb keeps in-frame clones, though not all of them. V, J and clone size derive from that table, while D and trimming were established from the DNA sequence. The sample includes over 300,000 clones, 87% of them seen just once. The V end lost 0 bases, the J end lost 4 bases, and 17 bases lay between the germline ends. Germline V gene data show CDR1 as SGHDT and CDR2 as YYEEEE. This CDR3 is built from 17 residues.

This chain links TRBV5-6 with TRBJ2-1; maybe TRBD2 (5 bases). The clonotype comes from a young woman who had recovered from COVID-19. Sequenced sample: PBMCs or T cells enriched from blood (not recorded which). The CDR3 is CASSLARADWAYNEQFF. CDR3 nucleotide sequence: TGTGCCAGCAGCTTGGCCAGAGCGGACTGGGCTTACAATGAGCAGTTCTTC.